This T cell receptor beta chain comes out of a study of blood T cell repertoires in COVID-19. At the level of the study: Specimens from acute and convalescent COVID-19 originated in the United States, Italy and Spain. PBMCs, B-cell-depleted T cells, or T cells provided the cDNA or gDNA that made up the material.

Under the authors' procedure: Reference gene primer amplification in the assay estimated nucleated cell counts. Generated by immunoSEQ multiplex PCR, the TCRdb table keeps only in-frame clones and is missing some. V and J calls and clone size come straight from that table; D and trimming were deduced from the DNA. The sample gives about 190,000 clones, 90% of which show up once; approximately 0.48% is in the top ten. CDR1 and CDR2 from the germline V gene are LGHDT and YNNKEL (reference sequence). The CDR3 is made up of 15 amino acids. V was clipped by 1 base and J by 5 bases, with 9 bases between them.

J is TRBJ1-6 and V is TRBV3-1 (or the pseudogene TRBV3-2), with D unclear. The receptor's source is a man aged 50 or older with acute or convalescent COVID-19. The source material was peripheral blood. CDR3 coding DNA: TGTGCCAGCAGCCAAGGGTCGGGTAATAATTCACCCCTCCACTTT. This codes for CASSQGSGNNSPLHF.